The sequence of this TCR beta chain was determined in a study of blood T cell repertoires in COVID-19 (dated by TCRdb to about 2020). In terms of the full investigation: Samples covering the acute and convalescent phases of COVID-19 were provided by collaborators in the United States, Italy and Spain. HLA class I and class II types, where available, came from metadata supplied by the sample provider rather than from assay-based typing. Samples were obtained from the ongoing ImmuneRACE study (first 160 participants) and from approximately 1,200 subjects provided by 6 global collaborators. The dataset comprised deeply sampled blood TCRbeta repertoires from subjects exposed to, actively infected with, or recovered from COVID-19. The material from the prospective study consisted of cDNA or gDNA derived from T cells, B-cell-depleted T cells, or PBMCs. The repertoires were released in a freely available public database meant as a resource for research on the immune response to SARS-CoV-2. Nearly every sample came with metadata listing a de-identified subject ID, COVID-19 status, age in years and sex.

Details on this clone: Its cognate antigen has yet to be identified. The input lacks base qualities; no much larger clone sits a single base away.

In the prospective study, participants were roughly 18 to 90 years old, resided in 24 geographic areas of the United States, and were enrolled through a virtual design. To assign participants to cohorts, the prospective study relied on clinical history that participants themselves reported in a screening survey and a study questionnaire. Exposed participants had been in contact with someone with a PCR-confirmed or clinician-diagnosed COVID-19 case within 2 weeks of study entry. In the prospective study, whole blood, serum and a nasopharyngeal or oropharyngeal swab were collected from each participant by mobile phlebotomists. Participants in the prospective study had the option to provide additional blood draws and questionnaires over a roughly 2-month period. Blood samples from the prospective study were shipped frozen or at room temperature prior to DNA extraction. Broad study findings and their caveats: The quantity of clinical and demographic metadata differed by source and by participant and was supplied without curation.

The immunoSEQ Assay, a bias-controlled multiplex PCR, was used to amplify TCRbeta CDR3 regions from genomic DNA. Turning to the authors' computational methods: Nucleated cell counts per sample were estimated from amplification of reference gene primers within the assay. To quantify the absolute abundance of each unique TCRbeta CDR3 rearrangement, sequence reads were collapsed and filtered. For each sample, productive Simpson clonality was calculated as the square root of Simpson's diversity index over productive rearrangements. What TCRdb holds here is the immuneACCESS table cut down to in-frame rearrangements. Part of the clones is not present; checked against another copy, under half of the missing clones reflect an unresolved V gene, and the others are unexplained. Clone size and V and J calls were adopted from that table, with D and trimming inferred from the DNA. The sample contains about 300,000 clones, 85% of them found a single time. In total, the top ten clones hold 1.5% to 2% of the sample.

The CDR3 spans 13 residues, from the cysteine through the phenylalanine. Only the CDR3 part of the read is kept: 39 bases, read in frame from the first base. Trimming takes 1 base from V and 9 bases from J, and the germline ends sit 10 bases apart. CDR1 and CDR2 are drawn from the germline V gene (reference sequence): LGHDT, YNNKEL. Source material: PBMCs or T cells enriched from blood (not recorded which). The rearrangement joined TRBV3-1 (or the pseudogene TRBV3-2) to TRBJ2-1; TRBD2 is a weak D gene call, 5 bases matching. The receptor's source is a woman aged 25 to 39 who had been exposed to COVID-19. DNA sequence: TGTGCCAGCAGCCAAGGGCGTAGCGTTGAGCAGTTCTTC. Protein translation: CASSQGRSVEQFF.